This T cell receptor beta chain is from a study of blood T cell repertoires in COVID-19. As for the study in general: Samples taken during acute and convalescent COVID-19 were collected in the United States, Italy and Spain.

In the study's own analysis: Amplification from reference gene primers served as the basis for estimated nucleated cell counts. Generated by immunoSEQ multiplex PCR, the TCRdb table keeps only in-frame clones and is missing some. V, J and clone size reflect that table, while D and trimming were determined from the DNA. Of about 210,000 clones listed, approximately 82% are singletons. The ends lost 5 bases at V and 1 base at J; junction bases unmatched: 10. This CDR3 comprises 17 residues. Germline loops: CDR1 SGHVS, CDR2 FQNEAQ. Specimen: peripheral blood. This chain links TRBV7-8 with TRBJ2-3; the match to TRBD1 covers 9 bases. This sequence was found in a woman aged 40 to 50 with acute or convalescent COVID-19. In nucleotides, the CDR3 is TGTGCCAGCAGCCGCCGACAGGGGGGTTACGGCACAGATACGCAGTATTTT. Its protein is CASSRRQGGYGTDTQYF.